Listed below are T cell receptor beta chains from one sample, sequenced in a study of OX40 agonist ivuxolimab in advanced cancers. Profiled with immunoSEQ multiplex PCR; TCRdb holds only in-frame clones, not every one. The data show approximately 70,000 clones, 75% to 90% seen once. The source was CD4+ or CD8+ T cells sorted from blood, collected in a trial of the OX40 agonist ivuxolimab. These receptors were obtained from an adult with an advanced solid tumor such as melanoma, head and neck, liver or kidney cancer. Both conserved end residues are part of each CDR3. D genes are given only for firm matches. Some rows have no size entry. The others give once, few or many, or a class for an expanded clone.

CDR3 length: 12; V gene: TRBV29-1; J gene: TRBJ2-3; clone size: once; D gene: TRBD1; CDR3 protein: CSYGRDRDTQYF; CDR3 DNA: TGCAGTTATGGAAGGGACAGAGATACGCAGTATTTT
CDR3 length: 14; V gene: TRBV29-1; J gene: TRBJ1-4; clone size: NA; D gene: NA; CDR3 protein: CSVRRLGAHEKLFF; CDR3 DNA: TGCAGCGTGCGACGTCTGGGGGCGCATGAAAAACTGTTTTTT
CDR3 length: 16; V gene: TRBV5-8; J gene: TRBJ1-5; clone size: NA; D gene: NA; CDR3 protein: CASSFSGLYSNQPQHF; CDR3 DNA: TGTGCCAGCAGCTTTTCTGGACTTTATAGCAATCAGCCCCAGCATTTT
CDR3 length: 16; V gene: TRBV4-1; J gene: TRBJ2-1; clone size: NA; D gene: TRBD1; CDR3 protein: CASSQKGGLRHNEQFF; CDR3 DNA: TGCGCCAGCAGCCAAAAAGGGGGCCTGCGCCACAATGAGCAGTTCTTC
CDR3 length: 12; V gene: TRBV10-3; J gene: TRBJ1-2; clone size: once; D gene: NA; CDR3 protein: CATNMQNYGYTF; CDR3 DNA: TGTGCCACAAACATGCAGAACTATGGCTACACCTTC
CDR3 length: 15; V gene: TRBV16; J gene: TRBJ1-1; clone size: once; D gene: NA; CDR3 protein: CASSLTGGVNTEAFF; CDR3 DNA: TGTGCCAGCAGCCTGACAGGAGGGGTGAACACTGAAGCTTTCTTT
CDR3 length: 17; V gene: TRBV28; J gene: TRBJ2-1; clone size: NA; D gene: NA; CDR3 protein: CASSFTQGSEGYNEQFF; CDR3 DNA: TGTGCCAGCAGTTTCACACAAGGTAGCGAAGGCTACAATGAGCAGTTCTTC
CDR3 length: 12; V gene: TRBV6-5; J gene: TRBJ1-4; clone size: NA; D gene: TRBD1; CDR3 protein: CASSQHDRGLVF; CDR3 DNA: TGTGCCAGCAGTCAACATGACAGGGGTTTAGTTTTT
CDR3 length: 15; V gene: TRBV5-4; J gene: TRBJ2-5; clone size: NA; D gene: TRBD2; CDR3 protein: CASSLRKSGGETQYF; CDR3 DNA: TGTGCCAGCAGCTTGAGAAAAAGCGGGGGTGAGACCCAGTACTTC
CDR3 length: 13; V gene: TRBV7-3; J gene: TRBJ2-7; clone size: once; D gene: TRBD1; CDR3 protein: CASSPSQGTEQYF; CDR3 DNA: TGTGCCAGCAGCCCCTCACAGGGGACCGAGCAGTACTTC